The T cell receptor (beta chain) described here comes from a study of type 1 and type 2 diabetes patients. Peripheral blood, ten milliliters per participant, was collected. PCR was run on genomic DNA. Multiplex PCR with 30 forward and 13 reverse primers amplified the TCR beta CDR3. TCRdb passed the multiplex PCR reads through MiXCR, listing each CDR3 protein once. The sample lists under 300,000 distinct CDR3 sequences; more than 45% were seen once. General study results and limits: Some expanded clones seen only in T1D might occur in additional T2D or control samples. A median of one highly-expanded CD4+ clone, covering around 4% of reads, occurred in type 2 diabetes. Type 2 diabetes and control V and J usage correlated highly, around 0.97.

On this clonotype: As yet, its antigen is unknown.

The sample taken for sequencing was peripheral blood mononuclear cells (PBMCs). The sequence was obtained from a man aged 18 to 29 with type 2 diabetes.

The CDR3 region has the DNA TGTGCCAGCTCACCACCGACCACCCTTGGCGAGCAGTACTTC. This codes for CASSPPTTLGEQYF. J is TRBJ2-7 and V is TRBV18; D uncertain. The V and J ends lost 0 bases and 6 bases respectively, with 12 bases between them. CDR1 is KGHSH and CDR2 is LQKENI in the germline V gene. The CDR3 has 14 residues.